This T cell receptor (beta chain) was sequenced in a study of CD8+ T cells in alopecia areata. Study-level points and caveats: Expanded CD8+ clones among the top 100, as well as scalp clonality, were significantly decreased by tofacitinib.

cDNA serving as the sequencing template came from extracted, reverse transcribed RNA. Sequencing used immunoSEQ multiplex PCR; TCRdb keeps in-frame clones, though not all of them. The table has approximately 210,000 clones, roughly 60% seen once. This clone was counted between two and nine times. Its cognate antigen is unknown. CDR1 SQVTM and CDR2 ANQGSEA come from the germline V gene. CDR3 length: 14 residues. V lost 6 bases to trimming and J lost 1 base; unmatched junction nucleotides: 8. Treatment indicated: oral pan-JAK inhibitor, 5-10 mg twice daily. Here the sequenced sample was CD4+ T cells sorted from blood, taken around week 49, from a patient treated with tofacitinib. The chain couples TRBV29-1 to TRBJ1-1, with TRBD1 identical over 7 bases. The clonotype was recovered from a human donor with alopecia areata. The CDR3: CSVLTGVANTEAFF. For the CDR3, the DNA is TGCAGCGTGTTAACAGGGGTGGCGAACACTGAAGCTTTCTTT.